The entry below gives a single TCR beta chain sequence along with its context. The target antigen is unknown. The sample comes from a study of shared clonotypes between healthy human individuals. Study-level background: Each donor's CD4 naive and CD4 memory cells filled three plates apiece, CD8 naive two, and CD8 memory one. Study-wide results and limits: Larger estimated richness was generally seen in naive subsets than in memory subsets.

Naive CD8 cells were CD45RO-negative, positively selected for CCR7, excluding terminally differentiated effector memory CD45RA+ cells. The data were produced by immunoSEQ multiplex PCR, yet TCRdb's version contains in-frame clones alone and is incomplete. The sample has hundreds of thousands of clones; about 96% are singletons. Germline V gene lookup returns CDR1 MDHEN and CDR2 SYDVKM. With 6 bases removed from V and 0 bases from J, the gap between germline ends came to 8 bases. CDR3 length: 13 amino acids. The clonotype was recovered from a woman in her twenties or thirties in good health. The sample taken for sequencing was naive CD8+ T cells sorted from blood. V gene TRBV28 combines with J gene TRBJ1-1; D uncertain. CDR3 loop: CASRLTVNTEAFF. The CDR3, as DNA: TGTGCCAGCAGGCTGACCGTGAACACTGAAGCTTTCTTT. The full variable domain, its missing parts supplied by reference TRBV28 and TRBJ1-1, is DVKVTQSSRYLVKRTGEKVFLECVQDMDHENMFWYRQDPGLGLRLIYFSYDVKMKEKGDIPEGYSVSREKKERFSLILESASTNQTSMYLCASRLTVNTEAFFGQGTRLTVV.